A selection of T cell receptor beta chains follows, all from one sample in a study of blood T cell repertoires in COVID-19. Sequencing used immunoSEQ multiplex PCR; TCRdb keeps in-frame clones, though not all of them. The sample contains approximately 280,000 clones, around 86% of which appear only once. Material: peripheral blood. Receptor source: a woman in her twenties or thirties who had recovered from COVID-19. The CDR3 runs from the conserved cysteine through the conserved F or W. The order of the fields is D gene, V gene, J gene, clone size, CDR3 DNA, CDR3 protein. The D gene is left open where the match is weak. Expanded clones get a size class; other rows say once, few or many, or leave the size out.

D: NA; V: TRBV6-6; J: TRBJ1-5; size: NA; DNA: TGTGCCAGCCTATGGGGGGGCGGCAATCAGCCCCAGCATTTT; CDR3: CASLWGGGNQPQHF
D: NA; V: TRBV7-2; J: TRBJ2-1; size: NA; DNA: TGTGCCAGCAGCTCTTACGACAAGGATGAGCAGTTCTTC; CDR3: CASSSYDKDEQFF
D: NA; V: TRBV29-1; J: TRBJ2-7; size: NA; DNA: TGCAGCGTTGAAGTGAGGTCAGCGCACTCCTACGAGCAGTACTTC; CDR3: CSVEVRSAHSYEQYF
D: TRBD1; V: TRBV28; J: TRBJ1-2; size: NA; DNA: TGTGCCAGCAGTTCCTTAAGAGGGACAGGGGTTGGCTATGGCTACACCTTC; CDR3: CASSSLRGTGVGYGYTF
D: TRBD1; V: TRBV18; J: TRBJ2-7; size: NA; DNA: TGTGCCAGCTCACCACAGGGACAGGCGCAAGGGGAGCAGTACTTC; CDR3: CASSPQGQAQGEQYF
D: NA; V: TRBV7-2; J: TRBJ1-1; size: NA; DNA: TGTGCCAGCAGCTTAGAGACTTCCACTGAAGCTTTCTTT; CDR3: CASSLETSTEAFF
D: TRBD1; V: TRBV6-5; J: TRBJ2-7; size: NA; DNA: TGTGCCAGCAGGTCACCCGACAGGGCCGACGAGCAGTACTTC; CDR3: CASRSPDRADEQYF
D: NA; V: TRBV6-6; J: TRBJ1-1; size: NA; DNA: TGTGCCAGCAGCCCAAGTCGACAGGCTGAAGCTTTCTTT; CDR3: CASSPSRQAEAFF
D: TRBD1; V: TRBV28; J: TRBJ1-5; size: NA; DNA: TGTGCCAGCAGAAAGGGACAGGGAGTACAGCCCCAGCATTTT; CDR3: CASRKGQGVQPQHF
D: TRBD1; V: TRBV4-1; J: TRBJ2-7; size: NA; DNA: TGCGCCAGCAGCCAGCCGGGACAGCCTCCCCCCGAGCAGTACTTC; CDR3: CASSQPGQPPPEQYF
D: TRBD1; V: TRBV19; J: TRBJ2-3; size: NA; DNA: TGTGCCAGTAGTCTTCGACAGGGGAGGTCAGATACGCAGTATTTT; CDR3: CASSLRQGRSDTQYF
D: TRBD1; V: TRBV5-6; J: TRBJ1-1; size: NA; DNA: TGTGCCAGCAGCTTGGTGGGGACAGGGGCCACTGAAGCTTTCTTT; CDR3: CASSLVGTGATEAFF
D: TRBD1; V: TRBV6-5; J: TRBJ1-1; size: NA; DNA: TGTGCCAGCAGTTTAAGGACAGGGATAAACACTGAAGCTTTCTTT; CDR3: CASSLRTGINTEAFF
D: NA; V: TRBV28; J: TRBJ1-2; size: NA; DNA: TGTGCCAGCAGGTTCGGCAGGGACTATGGCTACACCTTC; CDR3: CASRFGRDYGYTF
D: NA; V: TRBV19; J: TRBJ2-4; size: NA; DNA: TGTGCCAGTAGTACGGTGGCCAAAAACATTCAGTACTTC; CDR3: CASSTVAKNIQYF
D: TRBD2; V: TRBV9; J: TRBJ2-1; size: NA; DNA: TGTGCCAGCAGCGTTAGCGGGAGACCGTACAATGAGCAGTTCTTC; CDR3: CASSVSGRPYNEQFF
D: NA; V: TRBV2; J: TRBJ2-2; size: once; DNA: TGTGCCAGCAGTGACCCGTTACAGGGATCCGGGGAGCTGTTTTTT; CDR3: CASSDPLQGSGELFF
D: NA; V: TRBV6-5; J: TRBJ2-5; size: NA; DNA: TGTGCCAGCAGGGTGACCGGGACACCTAGAGAGACCCAGTACTTC; CDR3: CASRVTGTPRETQYF
D: NA; V: TRBV5-1; J: TRBJ1-2; size: NA; DNA: TGCGCCAGCAGCTTGGATGGGCTAGTGCAGGGTGGTGGCTACACCTTC; CDR3: CASSLDGLVQGGGYTF
D: NA; V: TRBV5-4; J: TRBJ1-5; size: NA; DNA: TGTGCCAGCAGCTTGCGGGGGAACAATCAGCCCCAGCATTTT; CDR3: CASSLRGNNQPQHF
D: TRBD1; V: TRBV18; J: TRBJ1-6; size: NA; DNA: TGTGCCAGCTCCGAAGGGTGGGACAGTGATTCACCCCTCCACTTT; CDR3: CASSEGWDSDSPLHF
D: NA; V: TRBV7-9; J: TRBJ1-2; size: few; DNA: TGTGCCAGCAGCCTCACGAACCCAGGAGGGTCTGGGGGCTACACCTTC; CDR3: CASSLTNPGGSGGYTF
D: TRBD1; V: TRBV2; J: TRBJ2-1; size: once; DNA: TGTGCCAGCGAACCGCCGGGACAGGCAAGTGGGTCCTACAATGAGCAGTTCTTC; CDR3: CASEPPGQASGSYNEQFF
D: TRBD1; V: TRBV9; J: TRBJ2-7; size: NA; DNA: TGTGCCAGCAGCGTAGGGACAGGGAGCAACGAGCAGTACTTC; CDR3: CASSVGTGSNEQYF
D: TRBD1; V: TRBV5-1; J: TRBJ1-1; size: NA; DNA: TGCGCCAGCACAAGAACAGGGGATAGCACTGAAGCTTTCTTT; CDR3: CASTRTGDSTEAFF
D: NA; V: TRBV28; J: TRBJ1-5; size: NA; DNA: TGTGCCAGCAGCACTTCACTGGGGGCGTATAGCAATCAGCCCCAGCATTTT; CDR3: CASSTSLGAYSNQPQHF
D: NA; V: TRBV28; J: TRBJ2-7; size: once; DNA: TGTGCCAGCACCTTGGGGCGGGATTACGAGCAGTACTTC; CDR3: CASTLGRDYEQYF
D: TRBD1; V: TRBV5-1; J: TRBJ1-1; size: NA; DNA: TGCGCCAGCAGCTACCGGGACAGTACTGCGAACACTGAAGCTTTCTTT; CDR3: CASSYRDSTANTEAFF
D: TRBD1; V: TRBV7-2; J: TRBJ1-3; size: NA; DNA: TGTGCCAGCAGCTTAGCAAGGGGGCTTGGAAACACCATATATTTT; CDR3: CASSLARGLGNTIYF
D: TRBD2; V: TRBV7-3; J: TRBJ2-3; size: NA; DNA: TGTGCCAGCAGCTACGGACTAGATTCAGATACGCAGTATTTT; CDR3: CASSYGLDSDTQYF
D: NA; V: TRBV11-2; J: TRBJ2-7; size: once; DNA: TGTGCCAGCAGCTTAGATGGGTCCGGAGACTACGAGCAGTACTTC; CDR3: CASSLDGSGDYEQYF
D: NA; V: TRBV19; J: TRBJ1-5; size: once; DNA: TGTGCCAGTAGTATAGCAGGGAATCAGCCCCAGCATTTT; CDR3: CASSIAGNQPQHF
D: NA; V: TRBV4-1; J: TRBJ1-2; size: NA; DNA: TGCGCCAGCAGCCAGGGCAGCCTCAACTATGGCTACACCTTC; CDR3: CASSQGSLNYGYTF
D: TRBD1; V: TRBV5-1; J: TRBJ1-1; size: NA; DNA: TGCGCCAGCAGCTTGGAAGACAGGGCGAACACTGAAGCTTTCTTT; CDR3: CASSLEDRANTEAFF
D: NA; V: TRBV29-1; J: TRBJ2-7; size: NA; DNA: TGCAGCGCTACAGGACGCTCCTACGAGCAGTACTTC; CDR3: CSATGRSYEQYF
D: NA; V: TRBV27; J: TRBJ1-2; size: NA; DNA: TGTGCCAGCAGTACTGGGAGCCTTGGCTACACCTTC; CDR3: CASSTGSLGYTF
D: TRBD1; V: TRBV7-3; J: TRBJ1-2; size: NA; DNA: TGTGCCAGCAGCCCCTACCACCGAACAGGGGCCGTATCTTCTTTCTATGGCTACACCTTC; CDR3: CASSPYHRTGAVSSFYGYTF
D: TRBD1; V: TRBV28; J: TRBJ1-1; size: once; DNA: TGTGCCAGCAGTTTAATTTCAGGGGGAACGGCTGAAGCTTTCTTT; CDR3: CASSLISGGTAEAFF
D: NA; V: TRBV7-9; J: TRBJ1-1; size: NA; DNA: TGTGCCAGCAGTCTCTCCAGGGTCGCGAACACTGAAGCTTTCTTT; CDR3: CASSLSRVANTEAFF
D: TRBD1; V: TRBV6-5; J: TRBJ2-1; size: NA; DNA: TGTGCCAGCAGTACAGGACAGGGCCCCTACAATGAGCAGTTCTTC; CDR3: CASSTGQGPYNEQFF